This is a list of T cell receptor beta chains from one sample in a study of blood T cell repertoires in COVID-19. Generated by immunoSEQ multiplex PCR, the TCRdb table keeps only in-frame clones and is missing some. This sample has more than 250,000 clones; around 87% occur once, and the top ten carry 1%. The sequencing sample was made of peripheral blood. The receptors shown here come from a man aged 50 to 60 with active or convalescent COVID-19. The CDR3 runs from the conserved cysteine through the conserved F or W. Fields, in order: D gene, V gene, J gene, clone size, CDR3 DNA, CDR3 protein. D genes are given only for firm matches. Not every row has a clone size; where given, it reads once, few, many or a size class.

d_call: -; v_call: TRBV5-1; j_call: TRBJ2-6; clone_size: -; cdr3_nt: TGCGCCAGCAGACCTAGGGGGTCTGGGGCCAACGTCCTGACTTTC; cdr3_aa: CASRPRGSGANVLTF
d_call: TRBD1; v_call: TRBV10-3; j_call: TRBJ2-2; clone_size: -; cdr3_nt: TGTGCCATCACCCGGGGACAGGGGGCGGACACCGGGGAGCTGTTTTTT; cdr3_aa: CAITRGQGADTGELFF
d_call: TRBD2; v_call: TRBV7-2; j_call: TRBJ2-7; clone_size: -; cdr3_nt: TGTGCCAGCAGCCCTAGCGGGTGGGGCGAGCAGTACTTC; cdr3_aa: CASSPSGWGEQYF
d_call: TRBD1; v_call: TRBV10-3; j_call: TRBJ1-5; clone_size: -; cdr3_nt: TGTGCCATCAGTACCGGGACAGACTACAATCAGCCCCAGCATTTT; cdr3_aa: CAISTGTDYNQPQHF
d_call: -; v_call: TRBV9; j_call: TRBJ1-2; clone_size: -; cdr3_nt: TGTGCCAGCAGCGGGCCGACAGCCACCCTCTATGGCTACACCTTC; cdr3_aa: CASSGPTATLYGYTF
d_call: -; v_call: TRBV3-1/TRBV3-2; j_call: TRBJ2-7; clone_size: -; cdr3_nt: TGTGCCAGCAGCCAAGTTTGGGACATCCACGAGCAGTACTTC; cdr3_aa: CASSQVWDIHEQYF
d_call: -; v_call: TRBV27; j_call: TRBJ1-1; clone_size: -; cdr3_nt: TGTGCCAGCAGTTTACGCGCGGGGTCGAACACTGAAGCTTTCTTT; cdr3_aa: CASSLRAGSNTEAFF
d_call: TRBD1; v_call: TRBV7-8; j_call: TRBJ2-2; clone_size: -; cdr3_nt: TGTGCCAGCAGCTCCGGGACAGGTGGAACCGGGGAGCTGTTTTTT; cdr3_aa: CASSSGTGGTGELFF
d_call: TRBD1; v_call: TRBV5-1; j_call: TRBJ2-7; clone_size: -; cdr3_nt: TGCGCCAGCAGCTTGGGGGAAGGGACAGGAGCCTACGAGCAGTACTTC; cdr3_aa: CASSLGEGTGAYEQYF
d_call: -; v_call: TRBV7-8; j_call: TRBJ1-2; clone_size: -; cdr3_nt: TGTGCCAGCAGCTTCAATATGGACGGGGATGGCTACACCTTC; cdr3_aa: CASSFNMDGDGYTF
d_call: -; v_call: TRBV2; j_call: TRBJ1-3; clone_size: few; cdr3_nt: TGTGCCAGCAGCGCAGACGGGAGCTCTGGAAACACCATATATTTT; cdr3_aa: CASSADGSSGNTIYF
d_call: TRBD1; v_call: TRBV27; j_call: TRBJ2-5; clone_size: -; cdr3_nt: TGTGCCAGCAGGAGACTCGGACAGGGGAGACAAGAGACCCAGTACTTC; cdr3_aa: CASRRLGQGRQETQYF
d_call: -; v_call: TRBV5-1; j_call: TRBJ2-2; clone_size: -; cdr3_nt: TGCGCCAGCAGCTTTTGGCCAGCTGTAACAGGGACCCTCACCGGGGAGCTGTTTTTT; cdr3_aa: CASSFWPAVTGTLTGELFF
d_call: -; v_call: TRBV5-1; j_call: TRBJ2-3; clone_size: -; cdr3_nt: TGCGCCAGCAGCTTTTCACCCCGGGCTGGGGAGGATACGCAGTATTTT; cdr3_aa: CASSFSPRAGEDTQYF
d_call: -; v_call: TRBV19; j_call: TRBJ2-7; clone_size: -; cdr3_nt: TGTGCCAGTAGTATCTCTCAGGGCTACGAGCAGTACTTC; cdr3_aa: CASSISQGYEQYF
d_call: TRBD1; v_call: TRBV4-3; j_call: TRBJ1-4; clone_size: few; cdr3_nt: TGCGCCAGCAGCCATTCCTTGGGACAGAGTAATGAAAAACTGTTTTTT; cdr3_aa: CASSHSLGQSNEKLFF
d_call: -; v_call: TRBV30; j_call: TRBJ1-4; clone_size: -; cdr3_nt: TGTGCCTGGAGTGGTACATTAGACAGTAATGAAAAACTGTTTTTT; cdr3_aa: CAWSGTLDSNEKLFF